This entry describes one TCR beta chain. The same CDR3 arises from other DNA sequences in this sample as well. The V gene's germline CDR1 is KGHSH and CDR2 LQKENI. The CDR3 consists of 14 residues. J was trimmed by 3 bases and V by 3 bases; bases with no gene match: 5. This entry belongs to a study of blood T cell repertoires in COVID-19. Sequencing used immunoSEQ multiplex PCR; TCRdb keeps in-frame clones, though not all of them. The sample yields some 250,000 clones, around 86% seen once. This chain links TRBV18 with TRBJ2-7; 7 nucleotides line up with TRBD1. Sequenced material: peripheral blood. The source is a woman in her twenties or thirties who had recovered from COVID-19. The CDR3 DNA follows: TGTGCCAGCTCACCTCGACAGGGAGTCTACGAGCAGTACTTC. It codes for CASSPRQGVYEQYF.